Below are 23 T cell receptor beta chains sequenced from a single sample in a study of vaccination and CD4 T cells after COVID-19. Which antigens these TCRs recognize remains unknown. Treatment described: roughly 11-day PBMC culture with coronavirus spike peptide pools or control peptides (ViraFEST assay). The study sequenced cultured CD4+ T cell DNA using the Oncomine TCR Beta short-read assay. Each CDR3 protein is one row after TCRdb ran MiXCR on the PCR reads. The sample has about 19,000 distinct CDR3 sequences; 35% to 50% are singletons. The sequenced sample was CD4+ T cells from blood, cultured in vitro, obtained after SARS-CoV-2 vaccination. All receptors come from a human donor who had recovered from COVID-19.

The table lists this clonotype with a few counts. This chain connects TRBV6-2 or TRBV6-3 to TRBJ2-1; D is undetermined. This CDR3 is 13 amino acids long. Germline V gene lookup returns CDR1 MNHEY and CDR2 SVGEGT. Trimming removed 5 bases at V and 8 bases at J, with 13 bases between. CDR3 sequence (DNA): TGTGCCAGCAGTGCTTTAATCGGCCATGAGCAGTTCTTC. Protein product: CASSALIGHEQFF.

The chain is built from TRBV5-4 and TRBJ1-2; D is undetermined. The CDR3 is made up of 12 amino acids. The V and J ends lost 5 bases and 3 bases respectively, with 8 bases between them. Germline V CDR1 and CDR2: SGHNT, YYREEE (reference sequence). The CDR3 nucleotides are TGTGCCAGCAGTTACGGAGACTATGGCTACACCTTC. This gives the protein CASSYGDYGYTF.

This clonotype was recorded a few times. CDR3 DNA: TGTGCCACCGGGACCCTCTCGGGGACTGAAGCTTTCTTT. It encodes CATGTLSGTEAFF. The chain links TRBV10-3 to TRBJ1-1; the D gene is possibly TRBD1 (5 bases). V lost 10 bases to trimming and J lost 5 bases, with 17 bases between them. The CDR3 is 13 amino acids. CDR1 is ENHRY, CDR2 SYGVKD, per germline.

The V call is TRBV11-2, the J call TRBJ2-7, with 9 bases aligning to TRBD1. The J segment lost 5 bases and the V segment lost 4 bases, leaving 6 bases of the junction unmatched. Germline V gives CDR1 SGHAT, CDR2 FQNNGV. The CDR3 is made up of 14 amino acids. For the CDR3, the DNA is TGTGCCAGCAGCTCCAACAGGGGGCTTAACGAGCAGTACTTC. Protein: CASSSNRGLNEQYF. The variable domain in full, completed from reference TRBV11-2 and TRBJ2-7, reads EAGVAQSPRYKIIEKRQSVAFWCNPISGHATLYWYQQILGQGPKLLIQFQNNGVVDDSQLPKDRFSAERLKGVDSTLKIQPAKLEDSAVYLCASSSNRGLNEQYFGPGTRLTVT.

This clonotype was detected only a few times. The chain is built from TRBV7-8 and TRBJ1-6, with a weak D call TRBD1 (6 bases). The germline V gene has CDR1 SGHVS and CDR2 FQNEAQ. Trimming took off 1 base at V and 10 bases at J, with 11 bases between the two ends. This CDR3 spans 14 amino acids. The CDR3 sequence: CASSLDRASSPLHF. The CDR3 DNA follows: TGTGCCAGCAGCTTAGACAGGGCTTCCTCACCCCTCCACTTT.

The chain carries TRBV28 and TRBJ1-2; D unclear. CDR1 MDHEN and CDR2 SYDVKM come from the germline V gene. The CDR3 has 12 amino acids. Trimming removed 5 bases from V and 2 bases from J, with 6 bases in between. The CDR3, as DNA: TGTGCCAGCAGTACCGAAAACTATGGCTACACCTTC. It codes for CASSTENYGYTF.

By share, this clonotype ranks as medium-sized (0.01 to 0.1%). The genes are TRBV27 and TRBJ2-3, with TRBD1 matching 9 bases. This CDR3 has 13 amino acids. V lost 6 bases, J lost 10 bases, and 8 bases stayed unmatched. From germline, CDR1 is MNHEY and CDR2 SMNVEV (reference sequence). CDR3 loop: CASSTGTGSAQYF. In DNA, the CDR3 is TGTGCCAGCAGCACCGGGACAGGGAGCGCGCAGTATTTT.

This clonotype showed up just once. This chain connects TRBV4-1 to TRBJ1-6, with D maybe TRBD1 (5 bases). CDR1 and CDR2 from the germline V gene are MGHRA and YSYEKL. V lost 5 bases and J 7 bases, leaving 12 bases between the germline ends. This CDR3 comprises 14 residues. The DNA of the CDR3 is TGCGCCAGCAGCTCCCGACAGTGGAATTCACCCCTCCACTTT. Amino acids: CASSSRQWNSPLHF.

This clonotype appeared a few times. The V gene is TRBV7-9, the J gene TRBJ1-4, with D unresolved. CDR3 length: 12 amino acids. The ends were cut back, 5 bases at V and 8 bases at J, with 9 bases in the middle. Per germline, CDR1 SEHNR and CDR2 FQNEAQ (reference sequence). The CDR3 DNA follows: TGTGCCAGCAGCCCAACAACCGAAAAACTGTTTTTT. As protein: CASSPTTEKLFF.

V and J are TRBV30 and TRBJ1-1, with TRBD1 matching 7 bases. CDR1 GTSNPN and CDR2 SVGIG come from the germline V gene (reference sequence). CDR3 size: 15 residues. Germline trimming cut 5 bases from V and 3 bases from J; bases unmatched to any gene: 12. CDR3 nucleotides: TGTGCCTGGTGGGGCAGGGGGTTAGTCGACACTGAAGCTTTCTTT. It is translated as CAWWGRGLVDTEAFF. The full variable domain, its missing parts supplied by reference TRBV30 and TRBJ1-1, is SQTIHQWPATLVQPVGSPLSLECTVEGTSNPNLYWYRQAAGRGLQLLFYSVGIGQISSEVPQNLSASRPQDRQFILSSKKLLLSDSGFYLCAWWGRGLVDTEAFFGQGTRLTVV.

The CDR3 DNA reads TGTGCCAGCAGTGATACCCTAGCGGGGGGCTACAATGAGCAGTTCTTC. Residues: CASSDTLAGGYNEQFF. V gene TRBV6-1 combines with J gene TRBJ2-1, with TRBD2 identical over 11 bases. The CDR3 loop spans 16 amino acids. The germline V gene has CDR1 MNHNS and CDR2 SASEGT. The J segment lost 3 bases and the V segment lost 3 bases, leaving 4 bases of the junction unmatched.

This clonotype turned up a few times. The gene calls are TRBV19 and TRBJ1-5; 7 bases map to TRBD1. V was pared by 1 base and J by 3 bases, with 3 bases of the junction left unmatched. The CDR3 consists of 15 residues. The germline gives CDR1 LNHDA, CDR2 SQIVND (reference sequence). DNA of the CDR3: TGTGCCAGTAGTATAGTACAGGGGCCCAATCAGCCCCAGCATTTT. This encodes CASSIVQGPNQPQHF.

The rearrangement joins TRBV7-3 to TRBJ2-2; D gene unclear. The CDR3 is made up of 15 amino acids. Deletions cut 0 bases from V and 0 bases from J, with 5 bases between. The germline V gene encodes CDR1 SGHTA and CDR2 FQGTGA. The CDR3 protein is CASSLTTANTGELFF. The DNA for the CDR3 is TGTGCCAGCAGCTTAACGACGGCGAACACCGGGGAGCTGTTTTTT.

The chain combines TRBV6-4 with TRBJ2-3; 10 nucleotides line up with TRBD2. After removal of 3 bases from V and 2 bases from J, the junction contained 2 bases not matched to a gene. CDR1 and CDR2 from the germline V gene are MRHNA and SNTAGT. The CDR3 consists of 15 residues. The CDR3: CASSEGLADTDTQYF. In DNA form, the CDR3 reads TGTGCCAGCAGTGAAGGACTAGCGGACACAGATACGCAGTATTTT.

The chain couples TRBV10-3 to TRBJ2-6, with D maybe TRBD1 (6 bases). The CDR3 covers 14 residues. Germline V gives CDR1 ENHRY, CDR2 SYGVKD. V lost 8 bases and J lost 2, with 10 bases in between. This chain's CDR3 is CAIGTGTGANVLTF. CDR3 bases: TGTGCCATCGGCACAGGGACTGGGGCCAACGTCCTGACTTTC.

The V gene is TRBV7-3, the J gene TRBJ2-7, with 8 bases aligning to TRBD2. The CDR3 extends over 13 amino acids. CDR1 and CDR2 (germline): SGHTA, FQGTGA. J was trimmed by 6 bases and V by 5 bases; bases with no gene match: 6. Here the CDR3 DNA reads TGTGCCAGCAGCCCTCGGGGGGGCTCCGAGCAGTACTTC. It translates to CASSPRGGSEQYF.

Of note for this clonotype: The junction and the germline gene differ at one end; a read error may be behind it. CDR3 loop: CSARDKGRGSLF. Written as DNA, the CDR3 is TGCAGTGCTAGAGATAAGGGGCGTGGCAGCCTGTTT. The chain combines TRBV20-1 with TRBJ1-1, with D possibly being TRBD1 (5 bases). This CDR3 spans 12 amino acids. Germline CDR1 is DFQATT and CDR2 is SNEGSKA (reference sequence).

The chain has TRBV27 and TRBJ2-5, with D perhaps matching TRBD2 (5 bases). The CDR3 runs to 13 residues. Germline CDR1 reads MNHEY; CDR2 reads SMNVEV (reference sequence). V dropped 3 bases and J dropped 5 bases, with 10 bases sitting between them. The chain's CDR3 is CASSLAGRETQYF. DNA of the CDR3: TGTGCCAGCAGTTTGGCGGGTAGGGAGACCCAGTACTTC.

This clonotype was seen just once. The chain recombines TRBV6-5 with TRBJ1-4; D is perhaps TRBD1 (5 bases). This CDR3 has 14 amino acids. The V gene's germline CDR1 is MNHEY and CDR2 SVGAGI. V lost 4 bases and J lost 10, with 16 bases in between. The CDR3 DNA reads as TGTGCCAGCAGTTCCACCCAAGGGACTCGAAAACTGTTTTTT. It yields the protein CASSSTQGTRKLFF.

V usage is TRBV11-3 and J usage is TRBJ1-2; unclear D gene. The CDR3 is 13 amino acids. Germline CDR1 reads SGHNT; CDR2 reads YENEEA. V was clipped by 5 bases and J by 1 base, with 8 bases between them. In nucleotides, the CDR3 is TGTGCCAGCAGCGTTCATAGTAACTATGGCTACACCTTC. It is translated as CASSVHSNYGYTF.

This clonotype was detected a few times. CDR3 in amino acids: CSAAQARGVRSNQPQHF. DNA of the CDR3: TGCAGTGCTGCCCAGGCCAGGGGTGTTAGGAGCAATCAGCCCCAGCATTTT. The chain couples TRBV20-1 to TRBJ1-5, with D possibly TRBD1 on 6 matching bases. V was trimmed by 5 bases and J by 1 base, leaving 21 bases between them. In germline, CDR1 is DFQATT, CDR2 SNEGSKA (reference sequence). CDR3 size: 17 residues.

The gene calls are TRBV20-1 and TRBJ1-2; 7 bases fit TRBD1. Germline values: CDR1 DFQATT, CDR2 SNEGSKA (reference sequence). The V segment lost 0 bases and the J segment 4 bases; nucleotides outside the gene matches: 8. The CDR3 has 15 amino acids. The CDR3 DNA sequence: TGCAGTGCTAGAGAGAGTAACAGGGGCGGCTATGGCTACACCTTC. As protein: CSARESNRGGYGYTF.

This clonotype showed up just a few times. CDR3 in amino acids: CASSKLAEGTTGELFF. The CDR3 DNA follows: TGTGCCAGTAGTAAGCTAGCGGAGGGGACCACCGGGGAGCTGTTTTTT. The rearrangement joins TRBV19 to TRBJ2-2, with 7 bases matching TRBD2. V lost 4 bases to trimming and J lost 4 bases; unmatched junction nucleotides: 9. The V gene's germline CDR1 is LNHDA and CDR2 SQIVND (reference sequence). This CDR3 is built from 16 residues.